Below, 17 T cell receptor beta chains from the same sample are listed, as sequenced in a study of a mutant IDH1 vaccine in newly diagnosed glioma. The repertoire was sequenced with immunoSEQ multiplex PCR; TCRdb's copy has only in-frame clones and lacks some. This table holds around 40,000 clones, 70% to 90% found once. What these receptors recognize is not known. Time point defined: week 5, during vaccination. Doses consisted of 300 ug of mutant IDH1 20-mer peptide each, paired with topical imiquimod. This material consisted of PBMCs, taken from a glioma patient whose treatment included an IDH1 peptide vaccine. The receptor set was obtained from a man aged 40-50 years with glioma.

This chain joins TRBV6-5 and TRBJ2-4; a weak D match, TRBD1 (6 bases). CDR3 length: 14 amino acids. Germline V lookup: CDR1 MNHEY, CDR2 SVGAGI. The ends were cut back, 7 bases at V and 2 bases at J, with 12 bases in the middle. The CDR3 protein is CASKVQGTKNIQYF. In DNA form, the CDR3 reads TGTGCCAGCAAGGTACAGGGAACCAAAAACATTCAGTACTTC.

V and J are TRBV6-1 and TRBJ1-4; weak D call: TRBD1 (5 bases). Trimming left V 8 bases short and J 4 bases short, with 11 bases between. This CDR3 comprises 13 residues. CDR1 is MNHNS, CDR2 SASEGT, per germline. For the CDR3, the DNA is TGTGCCAGCCAGGGAGGAAATAATGAAAAACTGTTTTTT. Translation: CASQGGNNEKLFF.

V and J are TRBV6-4 and TRBJ2-1; D is unresolved. Looked up from germline, CDR1 is MRHNA and CDR2 is SNTAGT. The CDR3 extends over 16 amino acids. Trimming took 0 bases from V and 0 from J, leaving 9 bases between them. In nucleotides, the CDR3 is TGTGCCAGCAGTGACTCTGAGACAAGCTCCTACAATGAGCAGTTCTTC. It specifies CASSDSETSSYNEQFF.

The V and J genes are TRBV21-1 and TRBJ2-7; the DNA was not used to check the table's D call, TRBD1. TRBV21-1 is a pseudogene. The CDR3 consists of 16 residues. CDR3 sequence: CASSKIDGTVQDEQYF. CDR3 nucleotide sequence: TGTGCCAGCAGCAAAATAGACGGGACAGTTCAAGACGAGCAGTACTTC.

V and J are TRBV28 and TRBJ2-7; 7 bases map to TRBD1. From germline, CDR1 is MDHEN and CDR2 SYDVKM. The CDR3 runs to 17 residues. The V gene end was trimmed by 5 bases and the J gene end by 0 bases; junction bases not matched to a gene: 13. This CDR3 reads CASSPVSMTGSSYEQYF. DNA of the CDR3: TGTGCCAGCAGTCCCGTTTCTATGACAGGGAGCTCCTACGAGCAGTACTTC. Full variable domain (rest looked up from reference TRBV28 and TRBJ2-7): DVKVTQSSRYLVKRTGEKVFLECVQDMDHENMFWYRQDPGLGLRLIYFSYDVKMKEKGDIPEGYSVSREKKERFSLILESASTNQTSMYLCASSPVSMTGSSYEQYFGPGTRLTVT.

This chain uses TRBV10-3 with TRBJ2-1; 12 bases align to TRBD2. The CDR3 sequence is 17 residues long. Germline V lookup: CDR1 ENHRY, CDR2 SYGVKD. J gave up 4 bases and V 1 base, and 5 bases lay outside the gene matches. The CDR3 loop is CAISELTSGRFYNEQFF. CDR3 bases: TGTGCCATCAGTGAGTTGACTAGCGGGAGATTTTACAATGAGCAGTTCTTC.

The chain carries TRBV9 and TRBJ2-1; 7 bases are shared with TRBD2. Looked up from germline, CDR1 is SGDLS and CDR2 is YYNGEE. CDR3 length: 17 amino acids. The V segment lost 0 bases and the J segment 3 bases; nucleotides outside the gene matches: 9. The CDR3 DNA is TGTGCCAGCAGCGTAGGCCTAGCGGAGGCCGTCTACAATGAGCAGTTCTTC. It translates to CASSVGLAEAVYNEQFF.

The chain employs TRBV6-4 and TRBJ2-5, with TRBD2 matching over 12 bases. Per germline, CDR1 MRHNA and CDR2 SNTAGT. Trimming removed 6 bases from V and 9 bases from J; junction bases left unmatched: 14. This CDR3 has 16 amino acids. CDR3 nucleotide sequence: TGTGCCAGCAGCGACCCCGCTAGCGGGAGGGCCCTTGCCCAGTACTTC. It specifies CASSDPASGRALAQYF.

The genes are TRBV7-2 and TRBJ2-6, with D unresolved. From germline, CDR1 is SGHTA and CDR2 FQGNSA. Trimming took off 1 base at V and 1 base at J, with 5 bases between the two ends. The CDR3 extends over 15 amino acids. The CDR3 here is CASSLDLSGANVLTF. The DNA for the CDR3 is TGTGCCAGCAGCTTAGACTTATCTGGGGCCAACGTCCTGACTTTC.

This chain uses TRBV2 with TRBJ1-4, with 7 bases fitting TRBD1. The germline CDR1 and CDR2 sequences are SNHLY and FYNNEI. The CDR3 has 15 amino acids. With 2 bases clipped from V and 1 base from J, the junction kept 1 base outside the gene matches. The CDR3 protein is CASSEQGVTNEKLFF. CDR3 bases: TGTGCCAGCAGTGAACAGGGGGTAACTAATGAAAAACTGTTTTTT.

This chain joins TRBV2 and TRBJ1-4; perhaps TRBD1 as D (6 bases). The CDR3 is made up of 14 amino acids. CDR1 is SNHLY and CDR2 is FYNNEI in the germline V gene. V was cut by 4 bases and J by 8 bases, with 14 bases left in between. The CDR3 region is CASSVLQGFEKLFF. The DNA of the CDR3 is TGTGCCAGCAGTGTTTTACAGGGATTCGAAAAACTGTTTTTT.

The chain couples TRBV4-3 to TRBJ1-1; 7 nucleotides line up with TRBD1. Per the germline V gene, CDR1 is LGHNA and CDR2 is YSLEER. The CDR3 is 15 residues long. V dropped 4 bases and J dropped 3; count of bases not matched to a gene: 8. Here the CDR3 DNA reads TGCGCCAGCAGCCCAGGGCGACAGGGATACACTGAAGCTTTCTTT. It codes for CASSPGRQGYTEAFF.

V gene TRBV5-4 combines with J gene TRBJ1-3; D is undetermined. Germline V gene lookup returns CDR1 SGHNT and CDR2 YYREEE (reference sequence). Trimming left V 3 bases short and J 2 bases short, with 15 bases between. The CDR3 spans 16 residues. CDR3 bases: TGTGCCAGCAGCTCGTTTTCGCGAACTACTGGAAACACCATATATTTT. The encoded protein is CASSSFSRTTGNTIYF.

DNA for the CDR3: TGCGCCAGCAGCCAACTTGGGTTGACAGGGACCTCTGGAAACACCATATATTTT. Translating gives CASSQLGLTGTSGNTIYF. This sequence joins TRBV4-1 and TRBJ1-3, with 7 bases identical to TRBD1. The CDR3 loop spans 18 amino acids. V was pared by 2 bases and J by 0 bases, with 10 bases of the junction left unmatched. Germline V gene sequence: CDR1 MGHRA, CDR2 YSYEKL.

The chain combines TRBV9 with TRBJ1-4, with unresolved D. The CDR3 loop spans 13 amino acids. Trimming pared 2 bases from V and 5 bases from J, leaving 7 bases between. Germline V CDR1 and CDR2: SGDLS, YYNGEE. The CDR3: CASSVGFNEKLFF. DNA for the CDR3: TGTGCCAGCAGCGTCGGTTTCAATGAAAAACTGTTTTTT.

This chain links TRBV4-1 with TRBJ2-5; 12 bases align to TRBD2. CDR1 MGHRA and CDR2 YSYEKL come from the germline V gene. CDR3 length: 17 residues. Unmatched junction bases numbered 9, after V lost 2 bases and J lost 5 bases. In nucleotides, the CDR3 is TGCGCCAGCAGCCAAACCGGACTAGCGGGATTTTGGGAGACCCAGTACTTC. It specifies CASSQTGLAGFWETQYF.

CDR3 sequence: CASSDGETGELFF. The CDR3 nucleotides are TGTGCCAGCAGTGACGGCGAGACTGGGGAGCTGTTTTTT. The rearrangement links TRBV6-4 to TRBJ2-2; D is unresolved. The length of the CDR3 is 13 residues. The V gene's germline CDR1 is MRHNA and CDR2 SNTAGT. V was cut by 2 bases and J by 8 bases, with 9 bases left in between.